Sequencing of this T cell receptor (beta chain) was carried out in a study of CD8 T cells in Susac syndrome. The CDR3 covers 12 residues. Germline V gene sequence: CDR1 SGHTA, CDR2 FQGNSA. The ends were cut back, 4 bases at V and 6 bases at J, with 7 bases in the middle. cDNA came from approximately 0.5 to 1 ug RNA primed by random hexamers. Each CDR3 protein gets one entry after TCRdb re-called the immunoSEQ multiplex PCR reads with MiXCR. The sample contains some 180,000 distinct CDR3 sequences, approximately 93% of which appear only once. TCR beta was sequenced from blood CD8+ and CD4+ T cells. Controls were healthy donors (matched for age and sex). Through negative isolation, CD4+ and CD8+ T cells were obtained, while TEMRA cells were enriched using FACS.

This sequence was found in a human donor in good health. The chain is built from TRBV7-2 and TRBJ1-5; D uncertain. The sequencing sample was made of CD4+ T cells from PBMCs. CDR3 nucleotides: TGTGCCAGCAGCTCCCGAAGTCAGCCCCAGCATTTT. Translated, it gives CASSSRSQPQHF.